The 7 T cell receptor beta chains listed next were all sequenced from one sample in a study of T-cell memory formation after mild COVID-19 (dated by TCRdb to the early 2020s). The library was obtained by 5' RACE. The sequencer was an Illumina NovaSeq 6000. Clones were called with MiXCR by TCRdb after fastp trimmed the public reads at Q25, and only in-frame beta chains were retained. Rows merge per CDR3 protein into single entries with the most common DNA and genes. Present in this sample are about 260,000 distinct CDR3 sequences, roughly 17% of which were seen just once. The ten top clones hold roughly a fifth of the sample. Material for sequencing was PBMCs or a T cell subset sorted from them (not recorded which). All receptors derive from a man between 18 and 29 years old who had mild COVID-19 (a few samples of this study predate the infection). The sample titles of this study are shuffled in the database, so cell type and time point are left out; the donor was told from shared clones.

This clonotype was observed a handful of times. J is TRBJ1-2 and V is TRBV7-2, with a weak D call TRBD1 (6 bases). The ends were cut back, 5 bases at V and 4 bases at J, with 14 bases in the middle. Germline V gene data show CDR1 as SGHTA and CDR2 as FQGNSA. The CDR3 is 14 amino acids. The CDR3: CASSLSGVGYGYTF. The CDR3, as DNA: TGTGCCAGCAGCCTCTCAGGGGTCGGCTATGGCTACACCTTC.

This chain uses TRBV11-2 with TRBJ1-6, with a tentative D call TRBD1 (5 bases). Germline CDR1 and CDR2: SGHAT and FQNNGV. V was trimmed by 5 bases and J by 7 bases, leaving 12 bases between them. The CDR3 is 14 residues long. The DNA for the CDR3 is TGTGCCAGCAGCCGCGACAGAAGGAATTCACCCCTCCACTTT. It is translated as CASSRDRRNSPLHF. The variable domain in full, completed from reference TRBV11-2 and TRBJ1-6, reads EAGVAQSPRYKIIEKRQSVAFWCNPISGHATLYWYQQILGQGPKLLIQFQNNGVVDDSQLPKDRFSAERLKGVDSTLKIQPAKLEDSAVYLCASSRDRRNSPLHFGNGTRLTVT.

This clonotype was observed at least ten times. This rearrangement joins TRBV29-1 to TRBJ2-1, with a possible D match to TRBD2 (6 bases). CDR3 size: 16 residues. Deletions cut 1 base from V and 8 bases from J, with 21 bases between. Germline V gene lookup returns CDR1 SQVTM and CDR2 ANQGSEA. Here the CDR3 reads CSVEVTRGKGKYEQFF. DNA for the CDR3: TGCAGCGTTGAAGTGACTCGGGGGAAGGGGAAGTATGAGCAGTTCTTC.

The chain uses TRBV7-2 and TRBJ2-3, with 10 bases fitting TRBD1. Germline CDR1 reads SGHTA; CDR2 reads FQGNSA. The CDR3 loop spans 14 amino acids. The junction had 4 bases not matched to a gene; V was cut back by 6 bases and J by 4 bases. The CDR3 protein is CASSRDRGSDTQYF. The DNA for the CDR3 is TGTGCCAGCAGTCGGGACAGGGGCTCAGATACGCAGTATTTT.

This clonotype was detected only a few times. The gene calls are TRBV6-5 and TRBJ1-1; 8 nucleotides agree with TRBD1. CDR1 and CDR2 from the germline V gene are MNHEY and SVGAGI. V dropped 10 bases and J dropped 4; count of bases not matched to a gene: 11. This CDR3 is 14 amino acids long. DNA for the CDR3: TGTGCCACCCAACGGGTCACAGGGGGCACTGAAGCTTTCTTT. It encodes CATQRVTGGTEAFF.

This chain joins TRBV5-1 and TRBJ1-1, with 9 positions matching TRBD1. This CDR3 region has 14 residues. Germline V lookup: CDR1 SGHRS, CDR2 YFSETQ. J gave up 1 base and V 7 bases, and 5 bases lay outside the gene matches. This CDR3 reads CASLQGAGNTEAFF. For the CDR3, the DNA is TGCGCCAGCCTACAGGGGGCAGGGAACACTGAAGCTTTCTTT.

This clonotype has a handful of counts. The V call is TRBV13, the J call TRBJ2-2; 13 nucleotides line up with TRBD2. The CDR3 is 18 residues long. Germline V gene data show CDR1 as PRHDT and CDR2 as FYEKMQ (reference sequence). V was pared by 4 bases and J by 3 bases, with 8 bases of the junction left unmatched. This chain's CDR3 is CASSSDGTSGDDTGELFF. As DNA, the CDR3 is TGTGCCAGCAGCTCGGATGGGACTAGCGGGGATGACACCGGGGAGCTGTTTTTT.